This is a list of T cell receptor beta chains from one sample in a study of blood T cells in healthy people across ages. TCRdb recomputed calls from the 5' RACE reads with MiXCR, one row per CDR3 protein. The profile shows approximately 810,000 distinct CDR3 sequences, more than 25% of them singletons. What was sequenced was blood. The receptor set was obtained from a woman of 80 years or more in good health. Each CDR3 is given without its conserved first and last residue.

j_call | v_call | cdr3_aa
TRBJ1-5 | TRBV20-1 | SASDRGNQPQH
TRBJ1-1 | TRBV29-1 | SAGGRGGTEAF
TRBJ2-5 | TRBV5-5 | ASSWGGGAAETQY
TRBJ2-7 | TRBV10-3 | AISEDRGHYERY
TRBJ2-7 | TRBV5-5 | ASSLQGTGAGEQY
TRBJ1-1 | TRBV10-3 | AISPGTGAVGNTEAF
TRBJ2-3 | TRBV12-3/TRBV12-4 | ASSQYRQRTDTQY
TRBJ2-3 | TRBV7-2 | ASSRRGDTQY
TRBJ1-1 | TRBV29-1 | SAGDRGTEAF
TRBJ1-6 | TRBV12-3/TRBV12-4 | ASSLDRGYSYNSPLH
TRBJ1-2 | TRBV4-3 | ASSQGWSTRFGYGYT
TRBJ1-2 | TRBV29-1 | SGGEESYGYT
TRBJ1-5 | TRBV5-6 | ASSRRAGGGLSAQH
TRBJ2-1 | TRBV21-1 | ASSNHPSGGIQETQF
TRBJ2-3 | TRBV20-1 | SASLTLTGNEY
TRBJ1-2 | TRBV4-3 | ASSQGPLSGFYGYT
TRBJ2-7 | TRBV20-1 | SAPHGAIMSYEQY
TRBJ2-1 | TRBV6-2/TRBV6-3 | ASSYSSGGVYNEQF